Each of the 23 T cell receptor beta chains below was sequenced from the same sample in a study of shared clonotypes between healthy human individuals. Only in-frame clones appear in the TCRdb table, and some are missing; sequencing was by immunoSEQ multiplex PCR. This sample yields some 2.3 million clones, of which approximately 95% are seen a single time; 0.35% to 0.5% belongs to the top ten. Sequencing was carried out using naive CD4+ T cells from PBMCs. Subset here: CD45RA+ positively selected. The receptors originated from a man aged 18 to 29 in good health. Some clones in this sample may be carry-over from other donors' samples.

V usage is TRBV19 and J usage is TRBJ2-5; 9 bases fit TRBD1. V lost 7 bases, J lost 1 base, and 7 bases stayed unmatched. This CDR3 spans 15 amino acids. Per germline, CDR1 LNHDA and CDR2 SQIVND (reference sequence). The CDR3 DNA reads as TGTGCCAGTACACCGGGACAGGGTTTCCAAGAGACCCAGTACTTC. As protein: CASTPGQGFQETQYF.

The V gene is TRBV19, the J gene TRBJ1-1, with D perhaps TRBD1 (6 bases). V shed 6 bases and J shed 1 base, with 15 bases lying between them. Germline V gene lookup returns CDR1 LNHDA and CDR2 SQIVND (reference sequence). This CDR3 is built from 15 residues. CDR3 region: CASSRRGGRNTEAFF. DNA for the CDR3: TGTGCCAGTAGCCGTCGAGGGGGGCGGAACACTGAAGCTTTCTTT.

This clone occurred a few times. The chain recombines TRBV28 with TRBJ1-5, with D perhaps matching TRBD1 (5 bases). This CDR3 contains 15 residues. V lost 4 bases to trimming and J lost 2 bases, with 12 bases between them. Germline V CDR1 and CDR2: MDHEN, SYDVKM. The CDR3 here is CASSSGFRGNQPQHF. The CDR3 nucleotides read TGTGCCAGCAGTTCAGGGTTTAGGGGCAATCAGCCCCAGCATTTT.

J is TRBJ1-4 and V is TRBV6-6; weak D call: TRBD1 (5 bases). V gave up 2 bases and J gave up 6 bases, with 13 bases separating them. Germline V gives CDR1 MNHNY, CDR2 SVGAGI (reference sequence). The CDR3 length is 15 residues. The CDR3 DNA reads as TGTGCCAGCAGTTACCCAACTGGGGGATATGAAAAACTGTTTTTT. This codes for CASSYPTGGYEKLFF.

The chain couples TRBV6-5 to TRBJ1-1, with D possibly matching TRBD1 (6 bases). Germline CDR1 and CDR2: MNHEY and SVGAGI. CDR3 size: 14 residues. V lost 2 bases to trimming and J lost 4 bases, with 11 bases between them. CDR3 nucleotides: TGTGCCAGCAGTTACGGTAGGGGGGCCACTGAAGCTTTCTTT. Translating gives CASSYGRGATEAFF.

The genes are TRBV2 and TRBJ2-1, with 11 bases fitting TRBD2. Germline V gives CDR1 SNHLY, CDR2 FYNNEI. V lost 6 bases to trimming and J lost 8 bases; unmatched junction nucleotides: 6. CDR3 length: 14 amino acids. The CDR3 here is CASRTGLAAHEQFF. DNA for the CDR3: TGTGCCAGCAGGACGGGACTAGCGGCCCATGAGCAGTTCTTC.

The chain combines TRBV5-4 with TRBJ2-3; 8 bases agree with TRBD2. Trimming took 5 bases from V and 0 from J; bases not matched to a gene: 5. Germline loops: CDR1 SGHNT, CDR2 YYREEE (reference sequence). This CDR3 is 15 amino acids long. CDR3 residues: CASRRSSGSTDTQYF. The DNA for the CDR3 is TGTGCCAGCAGGCGCTCTAGCGGGAGCACAGATACGCAGTATTTT.

J is TRBJ2-5 and V is TRBV9; TRBD2 aligns across 8 bases. CDR1 SGDLS and CDR2 YYNGEE come from the germline V gene. V was pared by 4 bases and J by 5 bases, with 7 bases of the junction left unmatched. The CDR3 totals 14 residues. In DNA form, the CDR3 reads TGTGCCAGCAGCTCCGCGGGAGGACAGGAGACCCAGTACTTC. As protein: CASSSAGGQETQYF.

The gene calls are TRBV7-2 and TRBJ1-3, with TRBD1 matching over 7 bases. Germline CDR1 is SGHTA and CDR2 is FQGNSA. The CDR3 has 16 amino acids. V lost 4 bases and J lost 2; bases outside the gene matches: 8. The CDR3 reads CASSSYRGMTGNTIYF. DNA of the CDR3: TGTGCCAGCAGCTCGTACAGGGGTATGACTGGAAACACCATATATTTT.

The chain has TRBV7-2 and TRBJ2-7; 13 bases align to TRBD2. Per germline, CDR1 SGHTA and CDR2 FQGNSA. With V trimmed by 5 bases and J by 2 bases, 9 bases remained unmatched. The CDR3 spans 17 residues. The CDR3 DNA reads as TGTGCCAGCAGCCAAAGACTAGCGGGAGGTATCGCCTACGAGCAGTACTTC. Its protein product is CASSQRLAGGIAYEQYF.

This chain links TRBV4-2 with TRBJ1-5; D is uncertain. This CDR3 comprises 17 residues. Deletions cut 0 bases from V and 3 bases from J, with 15 bases between. Germline CDR1 LGHNA, CDR2 YNFKEQ. CDR3 residues: CASSQDPQYILNQPQHF. The CDR3 region has the DNA TGTGCCAGCAGCCAAGATCCACAATACATACTCAATCAGCCCCAGCATTTT.

The CDR3 reads CASKGNSGTSGRARETQYF. The CDR3 bases are TGTGCCAGCAAAGGGAATTCCGGGACTAGCGGGAGGGCCAGAGAGACCCAGTACTTC. The chain employs TRBV28 and TRBJ2-5; 16 positions agree with TRBD2. CDR1 and CDR2 from the germline V gene are MDHEN and SYDVKM. The CDR3 contains 19 residues. V shed 7 bases, J shed 4 bases, and the junction held 15 bases outside the gene matches. The entire variable domain, with the rest obtained from reference TRBV28 and TRBJ2-5, is as follows: DVKVTQSSRYLVKRTGEKVFLECVQDMDHENMFWYRQDPGLGLRLIYFSYDVKMKEKGDIPEGYSVSREKKERFSLILESASTNQTSMYLCASKGNSGTSGRARETQYFGPGTRLLVL.

V usage is TRBV28 and J usage is TRBJ1-2, with 7 bases lining up with TRBD1. J gave up 2 bases and V 5 bases, and 8 bases lay outside the gene matches. CDR3 length: 15 amino acids. From germline, CDR1 is MDHEN and CDR2 SYDVKM. The CDR3 loop is CASSRGAQGNYGYTF. The DNA for the CDR3 is TGTGCCAGCAGTCGGGGGGCACAGGGGAACTATGGCTACACCTTC.

This clone was recorded only once. This CDR3 is CASIRDTVNEQFF. The CDR3 coding sequence is TGTGCCAGCATCAGGGATACGGTCAATGAGCAGTTCTTC. This rearrangement joins TRBV6-1 to TRBJ2-1, with D perhaps TRBD1 (5 bases). Trimming stripped 7 bases from V and 6 bases from J, with 13 bases between. CDR3 length: 13 amino acids. Per germline, CDR1 MNHNS and CDR2 SASEGT.

The count of this clone is one. The chain is built from TRBV5-1 and TRBJ2-7, with TRBD1 identical over 10 bases. V gave up 0 bases and J gave up 5 bases; unmatched junction bases: 2. Per the germline V gene, CDR1 is SGHRS and CDR2 is YFSETQ. The CDR3 consists of 14 residues. CDR3 residues: CASSLAGQGNEQYF. The CDR3 DNA sequence: TGCGCCAGCAGCTTGGCGGGACAGGGGAACGAGCAGTACTTC.

The rearrangement uses TRBV6-1 and TRBJ2-1, with D maybe TRBD2 (5 bases). Germline CDR1 is MNHNS and CDR2 is SASEGT. The CDR3 spans 14 residues. V was pared by 6 bases and J by 2 bases, with 11 bases between. This CDR3 reads CASRLILAYNEQFF. In DNA form, the CDR3 reads TGTGCCAGCAGACTCATACTAGCCTACAATGAGCAGTTCTTC.

This clone was seen only once. The chain links TRBV5-1 to TRBJ2-7, with D possibly being TRBD1 or TRBD2 (5 bases each). Germline CDR1 reads SGHRS; CDR2 reads YFSETQ. V was pared by 4 bases and J by 5 bases, with 19 bases between. The CDR3 covers 15 residues. The CDR3 DNA sequence: TGCGCCAGCAGCCCCGGGACGCACGAGGGTCACGAGCAGTACTTC. Amino acid sequence: CASSPGTHEGHEQYF.

This rearrangement joins TRBV5-1 to TRBJ2-6, with D possibly TRBD1 on 5 matching bases. V lost 0 bases, J lost 1 base, and 11 bases lay in between. From germline, CDR1 is SGHRS and CDR2 YFSETQ. This CDR3 is built from 17 residues. The CDR3 sequence is CASSLAIQGSGANVLTF. In nucleotides, the CDR3 is TGCGCCAGCAGCTTGGCCATTCAGGGTTCTGGGGCCAACGTCCTGACTTTC.

The rearrangement links TRBV7-9 to TRBJ1-4; tentative D call: TRBD1 (5 bases). Trimming took off 5 bases at V and 5 bases at J, with 15 bases between the two ends. CDR3 length equals 15 residues. Per the germline V gene, CDR1 is SEHNR and CDR2 is FQNEAQ (reference sequence). CDR3 residues: CASSHIRDLNEKLFF. CDR3 nucleotide sequence: TGTGCCAGCAGCCACATCCGGGACTTGAATGAAAAACTGTTTTTT. The whole variable domain, filled in from reference TRBV7-9 and TRBJ1-4, reads DTGVSQNPRHKITKRGQNVTFRCDPISEHNRLYWYRQTLGQGPEFLTYFQNEAQLEKSRLLSDRFSAERPKGSFSTLEIQRTEQGDSAMYLCASSHIRDLNEKLFFGSGTQLSVL.

V and J are TRBV6-5 and TRBJ2-7, with D possibly TRBD1 on 7 matching bases. Germline V lookup: CDR1 MNHEY, CDR2 SVGAGI. Trimming shortened V by 10 bases and J by 7 bases, and 23 bases separated the two germline ends. The CDR3 covers 14 residues. The CDR3 protein is CATTDRDRLGEQYF. In DNA, the CDR3 is TGTGCCACCACAGACCGGGACAGACTAGGAGAGCAGTACTTC.

V and J are TRBV6-5 and TRBJ2-5; D is uncertain. Germline assignment: CDR1 MNHEY and CDR2 SVGAGI. This CDR3 region has 13 residues. V was trimmed by 4 bases and J by 9 bases, leaving 15 bases between them. CDR3 in DNA: TGTGCCAGCAGTTTACCGGGTCTAGTGGCCCAGTACTTC. Translating it yields CASSLPGLVAQYF.

This clone has only one observation. Other DNA sequences of this sample code for an identical CDR3. This sequence joins TRBV28 and TRBJ1-1; D is unclear. Germline V gene sequence: CDR1 MDHEN, CDR2 SYDVKM. V lost 2 bases and J 2 bases, leaving 6 bases between the germline ends. The CDR3 runs 13 residues. DNA of the CDR3: TGTGCCAGCAGTTTAGTGGGAAACACTGAAGCTTTCTTT. It codes for CASSLVGNTEAFF.

CDR3 region: CASSPVGYEQYF. CDR3 in DNA: TGCGCCAGCAGTCCGGTTGGGTACGAGCAGTACTTC. V usage is TRBV5-1 and J usage is TRBJ2-7, with no clear D. Trimming shortened V by 5 bases and J by 4 bases, and 10 bases separated the two germline ends. CDR1 and CDR2 (germline): SGHRS, YFSETQ. The length of the CDR3 is 12 residues.